The next 3 T cell receptor beta chains were all read from a single sample in a study of STAT5B mutations in CD4+ large granular lymphocyte leukemia (dated by TCRdb to between 2022 and 2023). The library was produced with the immunoSEQ multiplex PCR assay. Entries here come from immuneACCESS through TCRdb and include only in-frame sequences with V and J called. Some clones fail to appear in such tables; in the studies checked, an unresolved V gene covers under half of the shortfall, and the cause of the remainder is unknown. The sample table contains around 43,000 clones; only one count was recorded for about 86% of them. The ten biggest clones cover about 2.5% of the sample. Sequenced material: CD4+ T cells from blood buffy coats. The receptors here all came from a human donor in good health.

This chain connects TRBV7-2 to TRBJ2-5, with 13 bases that match TRBD2. The CDR3 is made up of 18 amino acids. Trimming took 1 base from V and 2 from J; bases not matched to a gene: 7. Germline loops: CDR1 SGHTA, CDR2 FQGNSA. The CDR3 reads CASSLGGLAGRRQETQYF. As DNA, the CDR3 is TGTGCCAGCAGCTTAGGGGGACTAGCGGGGAGACGACAAGAGACCCAGTACTTC. The full variable domain, completed using reference TRBV7-2 and TRBJ2-5, is GAGVSQSPSNKVTEKGKDVELRCDPISGHTALYWYRQSLGQGLEFLIYFQGNSAPDKSGLPSDRFSAERTGGSVSTLTIQRTQQEDSAVYLCASSLGGLAGRRQETQYFGPGTRLLVL.

In DNA, the CDR3 is TGTGCCAGCAGCCCGAGGCCGGGGACAGGAGATTTCGCTGAAGCTTTCTTT. This gives the protein CASSPRPGTGDFAEAFF. V usage is TRBV7-9 and J usage is TRBJ1-1; 8 bases map to TRBD1. The V gene end was trimmed by 5 bases and the J gene end by 6 bases; junction bases not matched to a gene: 17. Germline V CDR1 and CDR2: SEHNR, FQNEAQ (reference sequence). The CDR3 consists of 17 residues.

V is TRBV15 and J is TRBJ1-2; 7 nucleotides agree with TRBD1. J was trimmed by 7 bases and V by 0 bases; bases with no gene match: 8. Germline CDR1 is LNHNV and CDR2 is YYDKDF (reference sequence). This CDR3 has 15 amino acids. CDR3 bases: TGTGCCACCAGCAGAGATATCCGGGACAGACTTGGCTACACCTTC. It translates to CATSRDIRDRLGYTF.